This TCR beta chain emerged from a study of T-cell reconstitution after alpha-beta-depleted transplantation in children. This clonotype was observed at least ten times. No antigen is known for it. Unique molecular identifiers were incorporated into the prepared TCRbeta library. TCRdb independently ran MiXCR on the PCR reads; one entry per CDR3 protein. The table has approximately 400,000 distinct CDR3 sequences, around 16% seen once. The germline CDR1 and CDR2 sequences are MNHEY and SVGAGI. V lost 5 bases to trimming and J lost 4 bases; unmatched junction nucleotides: 8. The CDR3 has 15 residues. Findings of the study overall: Several hundred rapidly expanded clones from non-depleted graft cells reportedly supplied alpha-beta T cells about two months post-transplant. For some patients, TCRbeta diversity was high at day 60 because of recipient T cells and thymic progenitors that survived. Most T-cell counts and diversity one year after the transplant came from T cells that were newly produced.

This chain uses TRBV6-5 with TRBJ2-1; 7 nucleotides align to TRBD2. The source of this sequence is a boy under two years old who had a stem cell transplant for Wiskott-Aldrich syndrome, so the T cells may come from the graft donor. The sample consisted of PBMCs, mostly from graft donor cells, taken 360 days after TCRalphabeta/CD19-depleted stem cell transplant. The CDR3 coding sequence is TGTGCCAGCAGTCCTTGGCGGGGGAGATACAATGAGCAGTTCTTC. It translates to CASSPWRGRYNEQFF.